Ten or more counts support the clone carrying this T cell receptor (beta chain). Its cognate antigen is unknown. Ophthalmopathy patients showed a Clinical Activity Score of at least 3, NOSPECS grade of at least 4 and duration under 3 months. Diagnoses used clinical symptoms, serum thyroxine and TRAb, thyroid ultrasound and orbital computed tomography. This entry comes from a study of T cells in Graves' hyperthyroidism and ophthalmopathy. Study-level points and caveats: Ophthalmopathy got predicted by the model a median about six months before its onset. In blood, most of the thyroid clonotypes expanded above 0.001 were also present.

Germline CDR1 MNHEY, CDR2 SMNVEV (reference sequence). The CDR3 has 14 amino acids. V dropped 3 bases and J dropped 10 bases, with 15 bases sitting between them. From RNA transcripts, TCR beta CDR3 regions were amplified. Initially, a first-round RT-PCR of the TCR CDR3 employed the HTBI primer set. TCRdb re-called the multiplex PCR reads through MiXCR, storing one row per CDR3 protein. The profile covers a few hundred thousand distinct CDR3 sequences, with 13% to 15% appearing a single time and 20% taken by the ten largest. This receptor was obtained from a woman aged 25-40 years with Graves' ophthalmopathy. Sequences were obtained from blood. The rearrangement uses TRBV27 and TRBJ1-4, with a weak D call TRBD1 (5 bases). The CDR3 is CASSLGRSRGKLFF. The CDR3 DNA reads TGTGCCAGCAGTTTGGGACGCAGTAGGGGAAAACTGTTTTTT.